This T cell receptor (beta chain) is drawn from a study of radiation and T cells in renal cell carcinoma. Overall study findings and caveats: Compared with controls, irradiated tumors had more, larger dominant CDR3 motifs. Top 100 clonotypes averaged about 50% in irradiated versus about 45% in nephrectomy-only tumors.

Using immunoSEQ multiplex PCR, the repertoire was profiled, and TCRdb retains in-frame clones only, with some absent. The sample yields nearly 20,000 clones, approximately 62% seen once. As to this clone: The antigen is not known.

The CDR3 consists of 18 residues. Per germline, CDR1 SGHTA and CDR2 FQGTGA. The V and J ends lost 1 base and 2 bases respectively, with 19 bases between them. Treatment: 15 Gy SBRT to primary tumor, nephrectomy 4 weeks later. This renal cell carcinoma was of the clear cell type. The sequence derives from a woman between 70 and 85 years old with renal cell carcinoma. The J gene is TRBJ2-3, the V gene TRBV7-3, with D possibly TRBD1 on 6 matching bases. The sequences come from tumor tissue, collected from a patient whose treatment included radiotherapy and nephrectomy. CDR3 loop: CASSLRGNRALNTDTQYF. DNA of the CDR3: TGTGCCAGCAGCTTAAGGGGAAACAGGGCACTTAACACAGATACGCAGTATTTT.